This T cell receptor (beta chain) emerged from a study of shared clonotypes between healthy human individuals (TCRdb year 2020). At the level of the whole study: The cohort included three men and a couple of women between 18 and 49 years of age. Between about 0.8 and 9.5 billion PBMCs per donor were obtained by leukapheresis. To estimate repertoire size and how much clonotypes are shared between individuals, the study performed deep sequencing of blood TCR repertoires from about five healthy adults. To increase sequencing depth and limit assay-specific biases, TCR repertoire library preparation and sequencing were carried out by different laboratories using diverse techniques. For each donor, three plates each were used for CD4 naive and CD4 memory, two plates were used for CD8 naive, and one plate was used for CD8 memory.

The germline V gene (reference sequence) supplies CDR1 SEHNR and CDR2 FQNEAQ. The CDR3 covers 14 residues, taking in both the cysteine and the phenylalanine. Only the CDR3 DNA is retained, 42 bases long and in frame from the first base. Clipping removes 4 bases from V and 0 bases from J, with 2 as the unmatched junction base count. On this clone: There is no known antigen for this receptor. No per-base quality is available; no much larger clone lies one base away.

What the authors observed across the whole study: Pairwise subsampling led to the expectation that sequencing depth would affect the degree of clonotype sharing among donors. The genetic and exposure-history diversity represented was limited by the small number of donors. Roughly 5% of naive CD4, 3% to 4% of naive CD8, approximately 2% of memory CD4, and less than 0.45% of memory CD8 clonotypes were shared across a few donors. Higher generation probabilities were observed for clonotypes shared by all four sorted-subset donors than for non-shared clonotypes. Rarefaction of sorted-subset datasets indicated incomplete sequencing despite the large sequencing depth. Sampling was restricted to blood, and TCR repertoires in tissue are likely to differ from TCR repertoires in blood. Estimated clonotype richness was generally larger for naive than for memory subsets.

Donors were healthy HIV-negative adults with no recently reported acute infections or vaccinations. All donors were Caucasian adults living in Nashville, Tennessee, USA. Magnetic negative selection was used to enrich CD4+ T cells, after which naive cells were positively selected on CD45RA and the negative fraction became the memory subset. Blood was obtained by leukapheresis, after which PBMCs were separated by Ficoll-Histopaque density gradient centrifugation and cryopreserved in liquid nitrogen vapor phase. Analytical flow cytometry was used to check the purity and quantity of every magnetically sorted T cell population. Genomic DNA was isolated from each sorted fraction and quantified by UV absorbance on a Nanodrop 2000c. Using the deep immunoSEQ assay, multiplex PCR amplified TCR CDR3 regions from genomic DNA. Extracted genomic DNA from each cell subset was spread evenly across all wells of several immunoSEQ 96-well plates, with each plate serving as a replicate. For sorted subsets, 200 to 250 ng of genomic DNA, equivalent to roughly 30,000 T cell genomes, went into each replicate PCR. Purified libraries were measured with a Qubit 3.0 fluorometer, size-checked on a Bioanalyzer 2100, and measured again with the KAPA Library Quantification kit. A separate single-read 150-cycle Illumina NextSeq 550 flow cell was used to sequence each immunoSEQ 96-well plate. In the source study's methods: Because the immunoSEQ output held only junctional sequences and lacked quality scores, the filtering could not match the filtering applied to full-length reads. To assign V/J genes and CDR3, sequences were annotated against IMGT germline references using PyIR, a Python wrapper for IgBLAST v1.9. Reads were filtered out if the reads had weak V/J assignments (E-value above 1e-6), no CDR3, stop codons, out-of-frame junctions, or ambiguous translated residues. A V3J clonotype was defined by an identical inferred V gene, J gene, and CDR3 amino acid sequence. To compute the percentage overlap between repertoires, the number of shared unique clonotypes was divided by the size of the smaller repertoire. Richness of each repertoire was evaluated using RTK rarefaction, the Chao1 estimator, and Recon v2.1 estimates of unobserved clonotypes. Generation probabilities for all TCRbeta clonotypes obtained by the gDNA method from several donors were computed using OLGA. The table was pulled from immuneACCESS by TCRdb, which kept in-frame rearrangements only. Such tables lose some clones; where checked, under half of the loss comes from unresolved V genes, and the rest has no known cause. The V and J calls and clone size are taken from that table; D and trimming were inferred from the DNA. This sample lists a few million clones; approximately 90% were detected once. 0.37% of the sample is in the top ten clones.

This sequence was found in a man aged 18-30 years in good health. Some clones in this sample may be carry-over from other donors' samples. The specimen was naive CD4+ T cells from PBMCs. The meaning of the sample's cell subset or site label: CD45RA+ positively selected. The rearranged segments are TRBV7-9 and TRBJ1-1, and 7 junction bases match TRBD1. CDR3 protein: CASSWRGLNTEAFF. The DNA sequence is TGTGCCAGCAGCTGGAGGGGGCTGAACACTGAAGCTTTCTTT.